What follows are 25 T cell receptor beta chains derived from one specimen sequenced in a study of T-cell reconstitution after alpha-beta-depleted transplantation in children. Preparation of the TCRbeta library used unique molecular identifiers. Using its own MiXCR run on the PCR reads, TCRdb lists one record per CDR3 protein. The sample lists about 310,000 distinct CDR3 sequences; around 20% were seen once. This specimen was PBMCs, mostly from graft donor cells, taken 180 days after TCRalphabeta/CD19-depleted stem cell transplant. The receptors were gathered from a male patient younger than 18 who had a stem cell transplant for acute lymphoblastic leukemia, so the T cells may come from the graft donor.

This clonotype was counted only a few times. The chain is built from TRBV5-1 and TRBJ2-6, with D hard to call. Germline V gene sequence: CDR1 SGHRS, CDR2 YFSETQ. V lost 0 bases, J lost 2 bases, and 21 bases lay in between. The CDR3 runs to 20 residues. The DNA of the CDR3 is TGCGCCAGCAGCTTGGGCGGCCGGAACCGAACTACCCCTGGGGCCAACGTCCTGACTTTC. It is translated as CASSLGGRNRTTPGANVLTF.

V usage is TRBV29-1 and J usage is TRBJ2-2; TRBD1 aligns across 9 bases. Germline V gene data show CDR1 as SQVTM and CDR2 as ANQGSEA. The V and J ends lost 6 bases and 3 bases, in that order; junction bases with no gene match: 5. This CDR3 contains 14 residues. In nucleotides, the CDR3 is TGCAGCGTATGGACAGGGGCGGACACCGGGGAGCTGTTTTTT. It codes for CSVWTGADTGELFF.

This rearrangement joins TRBV15 to TRBJ2-7, with a weak D call TRBD1 (8 bases). This CDR3 comprises 16 residues. V was trimmed by 2 bases and J by 3 bases, leaving 17 bases between them. The germline gives CDR1 LNHNV, CDR2 YYDKDF (reference sequence). The CDR3 sequence: CATSRFYRGGNYEQYF. CDR3 nucleotide sequence: TGTGCCACCAGCAGATTCTACAGGGGGGGGAACTACGAGCAGTACTTC.

The chain joins TRBV11-2 to TRBJ2-7; TRBD1 matches 7 bases. V shed 3 bases, J shed 3 bases, and the junction held 8 bases outside the gene matches. This CDR3 is 15 amino acids long. The V gene's germline CDR1 is SGHAT and CDR2 FQNNGV. The DNA for the CDR3 is TGTGCCAGCAGCTTGACAGGGTGGGGTGTCTACGAGCAGTACTTC. It yields the protein CASSLTGWGVYEQYF.

The chain joins TRBV3-1 to TRBJ2-1; no firm D call. The CDR3 extends over 15 amino acids. V was pared by 4 bases and J by 6 bases, with 16 bases between. CDR1 and CDR2 (germline): LGHDT, YNNKEL (reference sequence). The CDR3 loop reads CASSLPLGGTNEQFF. In DNA form, the CDR3 reads TGTGCCAGCAGCCTTCCTCTAGGCGGTACCAATGAGCAGTTCTTC.

This chain connects TRBV14 to TRBJ2-3; no clear D. V was cut by 0 bases and J by 4 bases, with 11 bases left in between. Germline CDR1 and CDR2: SGHDN and FVKESK. The CDR3 loop spans 15 amino acids. The chain's CDR3 is CASSQDRARPDTQYF. The DNA for the CDR3 is TGTGCCAGCAGCCAAGATCGGGCCCGTCCAGATACGCAGTATTTT.

V and J are TRBV7-9 and TRBJ2-1; D may be TRBD1 (6 bases). From germline, CDR1 is SEHNR and CDR2 FQNEAQ (reference sequence). With 4 bases removed from V and 3 bases from J, the gap between germline ends came to 16 bases. The CDR3 contains 16 residues. CDR3 nucleotide sequence: TGTGCCAGCAGCTCACAGGGTACCCACCGCTACAATGAGCAGTTCTTC. Its protein product is CASSSQGTHRYNEQFF.

This clonotype was counted once. This chain links TRBV4-1 with TRBJ2-1; 7 nucleotides match TRBD2. Unmatched junction bases numbered 14, after V lost 4 bases and J lost 5 bases. CDR1 is MGHRA, CDR2 YSYEKL, per germline. The CDR3 covers 17 residues. The CDR3 reads CASSPRPTSSQNNEQFF. In DNA, the CDR3 is TGCGCCAGCAGCCCACGCCCGACTAGCTCCCAAAACAATGAGCAGTTCTTC.

This clonotype was found a few times. The J gene is TRBJ2-1, the V gene TRBV12-3 or TRBV12-4; no definite D call. V was clipped by 5 bases and J by 7 bases, with 6 bases between them. This CDR3 contains 11 residues. The CDR3 nucleotides read TGTGCCAGCAGTCAGACTAATGAGCAGTTCTTC. Its translation is CASSQTNEQFF.

This clonotype has a handful of counts. The rearrangement links TRBV18 to TRBJ1-4; 7 bases fit TRBD1. Germline V gene data show CDR1 as KGHSH and CDR2 as LQKENI. V gave up 4 bases and J gave up 0 bases; unmatched junction bases: 2. The CDR3 is 15 residues long. The CDR3 protein is CASSRQGSTNEKLFF. The DNA for the CDR3 is TGTGCCAGCTCACGACAGGGCTCAACTAATGAAAAACTGTTTTTT. Full variable domain (outside the CDR3, taken from reference TRBV18 and TRBJ1-4): NAGVMQNPRHLVRRRGQEARLRCSPMKGHSHVYWYRQLPEEGLKFMVYLQKENIIDESGMPKERFSAEFPKEGPSILRIQQVVRGDSAAYFCASSRQGSTNEKLFFGSGTQLSVL.

The rearrangement joins TRBV20-1 to TRBJ1-2, with 10 bases aligning to TRBD1. CDR3 size: 13 residues. Losses at the gene ends were 1 base for V and 6 bases for J; bases not matched to a gene: 2. The V gene's germline CDR1 is DFQATT and CDR2 SNEGSKA (reference sequence). Here the CDR3 DNA reads TGCAGTGCTAGAGTGACAGGGGGCAATGGCTACACCTTC. It translates to CSARVTGGNGYTF.

The V call is TRBV6-5, the J call TRBJ2-1; possibly TRBD2 for D (6 bases). The germline gives CDR1 MNHEY, CDR2 SVGAGI. This CDR3 is built from 15 residues. V lost 3 bases to trimming and J lost 2 bases, with 11 bases between them. The CDR3, as DNA: TGTGCCAGCAGTTATGGGGGAGGAGCCTACAATGAGCAGTTCTTC. This encodes CASSYGGGAYNEQFF.

The chain carries TRBV10-3 and TRBJ2-7; the D is unclear. The CDR3 spans 12 residues. V lost 3 bases to trimming and J lost 7 bases, with 10 bases between them. Germline lookup yields CDR1 ENHRY and CDR2 SYGVKD. The CDR3 nucleotides are TGTGCCATCAGTGATTTTAGGTTAGAGCAGTACTTC. It codes for CAISDFRLEQYF.

This clonotype showed up many times. V is TRBV20-1 and J is TRBJ2-5; D uncertain. Germline-derived CDR1 and CDR2 are DFQATT and SNEGSKA (reference sequence). The length of the CDR3 is 12 residues. V was cut by 1 base and J by 0 bases, with 3 bases left in between. CDR3 nucleotide sequence: TGCAGTGCTAGAGCCTACCAAGAGACCCAGTACTTC. The encoded protein is CSARAYQETQYF.

This clonotype was detected a few times. The V call is TRBV5-1, the J call TRBJ2-5; D is ambiguous. This CDR3 is built from 13 residues. Germline loops: CDR1 SGHRS, CDR2 YFSETQ. The V gene lost 6 bases and the J gene lost 1 base, with 10 bases spanning the gap. CDR3 loop: CASKGSLQETQYF. The DNA of the CDR3 is TGCGCCAGCAAGGGCAGCCTCCAAGAGACCCAGTACTTC.

The chain employs TRBV7-9 and TRBJ2-1; 7 nucleotides agree with TRBD2. After removal of 2 bases from V and 0 bases from J, the junction contained 4 bases not matched to a gene. CDR3 length: 16 amino acids. Germline V gene sequence: CDR1 SEHNR, CDR2 FQNEAQ (reference sequence). CDR3 nucleotides: TGTGCCAGCAGCTTAAATGGCGGGAGCTCCTACAATGAGCAGTTCTTC. Translation: CASSLNGGSSYNEQFF.

The J gene is TRBJ2-7, the V gene TRBV7-6; the match to TRBD1 covers 8 bases. V lost 2 bases and J lost 0; bases outside the gene matches: 6. The CDR3 covers 16 residues. In germline, CDR1 is SGHVS, CDR2 FNYEAQ. Written as DNA, the CDR3 is TGTGCCAGCAGCTTAACTCCGGGACAGGTCTCCTACGAGCAGTACTTC. Translating gives CASSLTPGQVSYEQYF.

The CDR3 DNA is TGCAGTGCTAGAGATCTGGGGGGCGAGCAGTACTTC. Translating gives CSARDLGGEQYF. This chain uses TRBV20-1 with TRBJ2-7; D possibly corresponds to TRBD2 (6 bases). Trimming shortened V by 0 bases and J by 6 bases, and 9 bases separated the two germline ends. Germline CDR1 DFQATT, CDR2 SNEGSKA (reference sequence). The CDR3 consists of 12 residues.

This clonotype occurred a few times. J is TRBJ2-7 and V is TRBV6-6; no clear D gene. V lost 7 bases and J 4 bases, leaving 14 bases between the germline ends. The CDR3 consists of 13 residues. Germline V CDR1 and CDR2: MNHNY, SVGAGI (reference sequence). CDR3 sequence reads: CASNPGRSYEQYF. DNA for the CDR3: TGTGCCAGCAACCCGGGCAGGAGTTACGAGCAGTACTTC.

This clonotype was seen more than once but under ten times. The rearrangement uses TRBV5-1 and TRBJ2-2; possibly TRBD1 or TRBD2 for D (5 bases each). The CDR3 covers 16 residues. The germline CDR1 and CDR2 sequences are SGHRS and YFSETQ. V dropped 4 bases and J dropped 0 bases, with 13 bases sitting between them. CDR3 sequence: CASSPGTVTNTGELFF. In DNA, the CDR3 is TGCGCCAGCAGCCCCGGGACGGTAACGAACACCGGGGAGCTGTTTTTT.

This clonotype appeared a few times. V gene TRBV11-3 combines with J gene TRBJ2-3; D gene ambiguous. There are 13 residues in the CDR3. CDR1 SGHNT and CDR2 YENEEA come from the germline V gene. V lost 5 bases to trimming and J lost 2 bases, with 8 bases between them. The CDR3 spells CASSPGHTDTQYF. For the CDR3, the DNA is TGTGCCAGCAGCCCAGGTCACACAGATACGCAGTATTTT.

This clonotype has only a few counts. The chain employs TRBV5-1 and TRBJ2-5; 14 bases are shared with TRBD2. Germline V gene sequence: CDR1 SGHRS, CDR2 YFSETQ. CDR3 length equals 18 residues. V shed 4 bases, J shed 4 bases, and the junction held 12 bases outside the gene matches. CDR3 region: CASSPRLGLAGVRETQYF. The CDR3 nucleotides read TGCGCCAGCAGCCCTCGGCTGGGACTAGCGGGAGTACGAGAGACCCAGTACTTC.

This clonotype was observed a handful of times. The CDR3 loop reads CASSDRPTDTQYF. The CDR3 coding sequence is TGTGCCAGCAGCGACAGACCCACAGATACGCAGTATTTT. J is TRBJ2-3 and V is TRBV11-2, with D perhaps TRBD1 (5 bases). V lost 5 bases and J 2 bases, leaving 8 bases between the germline ends. This CDR3 region has 13 residues. Looked up from germline, CDR1 is SGHAT and CDR2 is FQNNGV. Filled out from reference TRBV11-2 and TRBJ2-3, the complete variable domain reads EAGVAQSPRYKIIEKRQSVAFWCNPISGHATLYWYQQILGQGPKLLIQFQNNGVVDDSQLPKDRFSAERLKGVDSTLKIQPAKLEDSAVYLCASSDRPTDTQYFGPGTRLTVL.

The table lists this clonotype with a few counts. The chain uses TRBV7-8 and TRBJ2-7; D not certain. The ends were cut back, 1 base at V and 2 bases at J, with 9 bases in the middle. CDR1 SGHVS and CDR2 FQNEAQ come from the germline V gene. The CDR3 totals 14 residues. The CDR3 DNA sequence: TGTGCCAGCAGCTTAGAAGGCAGTACCTACGAGCAGTACTTC. Translation: CASSLEGSTYEQYF.

The V and J genes are TRBV6-4 and TRBJ2-3, with D uncertain. The J call may be in error: the DNA end matches TRBJ1-5 better. This CDR3 spans 13 amino acids. Germline CDR1 and CDR2: MRHNA and SNTAGT. The DNA of the CDR3 is TGTGCCAGCAGCCCAACTAGCACAGATACGCAGCATTTT. This gives the protein CASSPTSTDTQHF.